Following are 32 T cell receptor beta chains from one sample sequenced in a study of blood T cells in healthy people across ages. It was with a sample-barcoded 5' primer and a J-beta primer mix that a second PCR of about 6 to 12 cycles was run. MiXCR was run by TCRdb on the 5' RACE reads, yielding one entry per CDR3 protein. The sample yields roughly 1 million distinct CDR3 sequences, approximately 25% seen once. The sample also formed part of further work on T cells of mothers and their children.

The sequenced sample consisted of blood. These receptor sequences come from a girl aged 2-10 years in good health.

The chain couples TRBV20-1 to TRBJ2-1; 7 nucleotides align to TRBD2. The germline V gene has CDR1 DFQATT and CDR2 SNEGSKA (reference sequence). The CDR3 has 16 amino acids. J was trimmed by 3 bases and V by 0 bases; bases with no gene match: 8. CDR3 DNA: TGCAGTGCTAGAGATTTTAGGGCTAGCGGCTACAATGAGCAGTTCTTC. Protein sequence: CSARDFRASGYNEQFF.

This chain links TRBV11-3 with TRBJ1-3; 8 nucleotides agree with TRBD1. The CDR3 contains 14 residues. Germline V gene data show CDR1 as SGHNT and CDR2 as YENEEA. With 8 bases clipped from V and 8 bases from J, the junction kept 11 bases outside the gene matches. CDR3 residues: CASSDYQGAHTIYF. CDR3 DNA: TGTGCCAGCTCCGATTATCAGGGGGCTCACACCATATATTTT.

The rearrangement uses TRBV7-3 and TRBJ1-1; D perhaps matches TRBD1 (6 bases). Trimming took 5 bases from V and 3 from J, leaving 13 bases between them. Germline V lookup: CDR1 SGHTA, CDR2 FQGTGA. The CDR3 length is 14 residues. The CDR3 is CASSPIAGDTEAFF. The CDR3, as DNA: TGTGCCAGCAGCCCGATTGCAGGGGACACTGAAGCTTTCTTT.

This clonotype was counted between two and nine times. V is TRBV6-1 and J is TRBJ1-4; D is undetermined. CDR3 size: 14 residues. The V and J ends lost 6 bases and 7 bases respectively, with 15 bases between them. Germline loops: CDR1 MNHNS, CDR2 SASEGT. CDR3 DNA sequence: TGTGCCAGCAGAACGTCAGAGGGTTTTGAAAAACTGTTTTTT. Translated: CASRTSEGFEKLFF.

V gene TRBV28 combines with J gene TRBJ2-1, with D perhaps matching TRBD2 (5 bases). Germline CDR1 MDHEN, CDR2 SYDVKM. Trimming pared 5 bases from V and 3 bases from J, leaving 11 bases between. There are 14 residues in the CDR3. The CDR3 here is CASSHGDGYNEQFF. CDR3 nucleotides: TGTGCCAGCAGTCACGGGGATGGCTACAATGAGCAGTTCTTC.

This clonotype was detected only a few times. V is TRBV5-1 and J is TRBJ2-5; TRBD1 matches 10 bases. The CDR3 extends over 15 amino acids. The V gene's germline CDR1 is SGHRS and CDR2 YFSETQ. V was pared by 4 bases and J by 4 bases, with 7 bases of the junction left unmatched. The CDR3 DNA reads as TGCGCCAGCAGCCAGACAGGGGGCGTAGGAGAGACCCAGTACTTC. Its protein is CASSQTGGVGETQYF. Combining the CDR3 with reference TRBV5-1 and TRBJ2-5 gives the whole variable domain KAGVTQTPRYLIKTRGQQVTLSCSPISGHRSVSWYQQTPGQGLQFLFEYFSETQRNKGNFPGRFSGRQFSNSRSEMNVSTLELGDSALYLCASSQTGGVGETQYFGPGTRLLVL.

The chain carries TRBV5-1 and TRBJ2-7, with a possible D match to TRBD1 (5 bases). The CDR3 has 13 residues. The V end was cut by 2 bases, the J end by 6 bases, with 12 bases between. The germline CDR1 and CDR2 sequences are SGHRS and YFSETQ. For the CDR3, the DNA is TGCGCCAGCAGCTTCTCCAGGGCTTCCGAGCAGTACTTC. Residues: CASSFSRASEQYF.

This clonotype was recorded a few times. The chain carries TRBV3-1 and TRBJ1-4; D gene uncertain. Germline CDR1 and CDR2: LGHDT and YNNKEL (reference sequence). The length of the CDR3 is 11 residues. Trimming took off 2 bases at V and 12 bases at J, with 7 bases between the two ends. CDR3 in DNA: TGTGCCAGCAGCCAATCAGTGGAACTGTTTTTT. Its translation is CASSQSVELFF. Drawing the rest from reference TRBV3-1 and TRBJ1-4, the complete variable domain is DTAVSQTPKYLVTQMGNDKSIKCEQNLGHDTMYWYKQDSKKFLKIMFSYNNKELIINETVPNRFSPKSPDKAHLNLHINSLELGDSAVYFCASSQSVELFFGSGTQLSVL.

This clonotype was detected only a few times. The chain recombines TRBV5-1 with TRBJ2-5, with unresolved D. The J call may be in error: the DNA end matches TRBJ2-1 better. The CDR3 consists of 15 residues. The germline V gene encodes CDR1 SGHRS and CDR2 YFSETQ. The DNA for the CDR3 is TGCGCCAGCAGCTTGTTTTCGCCCTCTAACAATGAGCAGTTCTTC. Residues: CASSLFSPSNNEQFF.

Only a few counts were recorded for this clonotype. The chain is built from TRBV11-2 and TRBJ1-6; tentatively, D is TRBD1 (5 bases). The V and J ends lost 2 bases and 12 bases respectively, with 26 bases between them. The CDR3 covers 18 residues. Germline-derived CDR1 and CDR2 are SGHAT and FQNNGV. This chain's CDR3 is CASSLPGTALFAGGPLHF. CDR3 bases: TGTGCCAGCAGCTTACCCGGGACTGCTCTTTTCGCTGGTGGACCCCTCCACTTT. Looking up the rest from reference TRBV11-2 and TRBJ1-6 gives the full variable domain: EAGVAQSPRYKIIEKRQSVAFWCNPISGHATLYWYQQILGQGPKLLIQFQNNGVVDDSQLPKDRFSAERLKGVDSTLKIQPAKLEDSAVYLCASSLPGTALFAGGPLHFGNGTRLTVT.

There are many counts of this clonotype. This sequence joins TRBV2 and TRBJ1-1; D is ambiguous. Trimming took 8 bases from V and 7 from J, leaving 20 bases between them. Germline lookup yields CDR1 SNHLY and CDR2 FYNNEI. The CDR3 is 14 amino acids. This CDR3 is CASPTPDRVGEAFF. DNA for the CDR3: TGTGCCAGCCCGACCCCGGATAGAGTTGGTGAAGCTTTCTTT.

This chain joins TRBV7-2 and TRBJ1-2; D is unresolved. V was shortened by 4 bases and J by 7 bases, with 7 bases between the two germline ends. CDR1 and CDR2 (germline): SGHTA, FQGNSA. The CDR3 extends over 11 amino acids. The CDR3: CASSSPPGYTF. CDR3 sequence (DNA): TGTGCCAGCAGCTCCCCCCCTGGCTACACCTTC.

The chain recombines TRBV4-2 with TRBJ1-4, with 9 nucleotides matching TRBD1. This CDR3 is 16 amino acids long. The germline gives CDR1 LGHNA, CDR2 YNFKEQ. V gave up 0 bases and J gave up 5 bases; unmatched junction bases: 4. The CDR3 DNA reads TGTGCCAGCAGCCAAGAACCGGGACAGGGAAATGAAAAACTGTTTTTT. Amino acids: CASSQEPGQGNEKLFF.

In this sample, this clonotype turned up a few times. The V call is TRBV20-1, the J call TRBJ2-5; perhaps TRBD1 as D (5 bases). V dropped 3 bases and J dropped 0 bases, with 14 bases sitting between them. The CDR3 has 15 residues. The germline V gene has CDR1 DFQATT and CDR2 SNEGSKA (reference sequence). CDR3 bases: TGCAGTGCTAGTCCACAGGATGTGTACCAAGAGACCCAGTACTTC. It encodes CSASPQDVYQETQYF.

The chain is built from TRBV27 and TRBJ2-7, with 8 bases matching TRBD2. With 4 bases clipped from V and 3 bases from J, the junction kept 8 bases outside the gene matches. Looked up from germline, CDR1 is MNHEY and CDR2 is SMNVEV (reference sequence). This CDR3 contains 15 residues. In nucleotides, the CDR3 is TGTGCCAGCAGTTCCCCCCAGAGCGGGAGCTACGAGCAGTACTTC. Residues: CASSSPQSGSYEQYF.

This chain uses TRBV6-1 with TRBJ2-7; 12 bases are shared with TRBD2. The CDR3 is 15 residues long. Trimming took 3 bases from V and 7 from J; bases not matched to a gene: 7. CDR1 is MNHNS, CDR2 SASEGT, per germline. CDR3 bases: TGTGCCAGCAGTGAGCGACTAGCGGGAGAGCGAGAGCAGTACTTC. This codes for CASSERLAGEREQYF.

The gene calls are TRBV10-3 and TRBJ1-2; TRBD1 is a possible D gene (6 bases). The CDR3 loop spans 13 amino acids. The germline V gene has CDR1 ENHRY and CDR2 SYGVKD. Trimming removed 0 bases from V and 6 bases from J, with 8 bases in between. This chain's CDR3 is CAISESEGDGYTF. The CDR3 DNA reads as TGTGCCATCAGTGAGTCGGAGGGGGATGGCTACACCTTC.

The chain links TRBV7-9 to TRBJ2-5; D uncertain. The CDR3 sequence is 14 residues long. Germline V lookup: CDR1 SEHNR, CDR2 FQNEAQ (reference sequence). Trimming removed 0 bases from V and 5 bases from J, with 10 bases in between. The CDR3 bases are TGTGCCAGCAGCTTAGCTGGCGCACTGGAGACCCAGTACTTC. This gives the protein CASSLAGALETQYF.

The J gene is TRBJ2-1, the V gene TRBV10-2, with 10 bases fitting TRBD2. Germline-derived CDR1 and CDR2 are WSHSY and SAAADI. V shed 4 bases, J shed 8 bases, and the junction held 8 bases outside the gene matches. The CDR3 has 15 residues. CDR3 amino acids: CASSAGTSVSHEQFF. The CDR3 DNA is TGCGCCAGCAGTGCCGGGACTAGCGTTTCTCATGAGCAGTTCTTC.

This clonotype appeared a few times. The chain recombines TRBV6-1 with TRBJ2-5, with D possibly TRBD2 on 7 matching bases. The DNA end lines up better with TRBJ2-1; the J call may be wrong. Germline V gene lookup returns CDR1 MNHNS and CDR2 SASEGT. The length of the CDR3 is 13 residues. CDR3 nucleotides: TGTGCCAGCGGGCGGGGGCCGGGAGTTGAGCAGTTCTTC. It encodes CASGRGPGVEQFF.

This clonotype has more than one count but fewer than ten. V usage is TRBV6-1 and J usage is TRBJ2-2, with D possibly called TRBD1 or TRBD2 (5 bases each). V was clipped by 7 bases and J by 6 bases, with 12 bases between them. The germline V gene has CDR1 MNHNS and CDR2 SASEGT. CDR3 length: 13 residues. In DNA form, the CDR3 reads TGTGCCAGCACTTCAGGGACCGCCGGGGAGCTGTTTTTT. Its protein is CASTSGTAGELFF.

This chain connects TRBV29-1 to TRBJ2-1; maybe TRBD2 (5 bases). Trimming took off 7 bases at V and 0 bases at J, with 10 bases between the two ends. The CDR3 loop spans 13 amino acids. CDR1 and CDR2 (germline): SQVTM, ANQGSEA. The CDR3 sequence: CSAVTSSYNEQFF. The CDR3 nucleotides read TGCAGCGCCGTAACTAGCTCCTACAATGAGCAGTTCTTC.

This clonotype has only a few counts. The gene calls are TRBV14 and TRBJ2-1, with TRBD1 as a possible D gene (5 bases). Germline V gene lookup returns CDR1 SGHDN and CDR2 FVKESK. CDR3 length: 12 amino acids. V was clipped by 4 bases and J by 6 bases, with 7 bases between them. CDR3 DNA sequence: TGTGCCAGCAGCCCACAGGCCAATGAGCAGTTCTTC. Its protein product is CASSPQANEQFF.

This clonotype appeared a few times. The chain recombines TRBV24-1 with TRBJ2-7; 7 bases match TRBD1. CDR1 is KGHDR, CDR2 SFDVKD, per germline. The CDR3 is made up of 14 amino acids. With V trimmed by 4 bases and J by 3 bases, 5 bases remained unmatched. This CDR3 reads CATSDTGTDYEQYF. The CDR3 nucleotides read TGTGCCACCAGTGACACCGGGACAGACTACGAGCAGTACTTC.

The V and J genes are TRBV12-3 or TRBV12-4 and TRBJ2-2; D gene unclear. V lost 5 bases and J lost 10, with 8 bases in between. The CDR3 is made up of 11 amino acids. The CDR3 nucleotides read TGTGCCAGCAGTCCATTATTGGAGCTGTTTTTT. Its translation: CASSPLLELFF.

This clonotype came up a few times. The chain combines TRBV20-1 with TRBJ1-1, with 7 bases matching TRBD1. This CDR3 has 15 residues. Per the germline V gene, CDR1 is DFQATT and CDR2 is SNEGSKA (reference sequence). The V and J ends lost 5 bases and 4 bases, in that order; junction bases with no gene match: 13. The CDR3 DNA reads as TGCAGTGCTGGGGTTCCCAGGGGGGGAGGCACTGAAGCTTTCTTT. Translation: CSAGVPRGGGTEAFF.

The CDR3 DNA follows: TGCAGCGTTGAGGTCGTTGGAGAGCAGTACTTC. Translating gives CSVEVVGEQYF. The chain employs TRBV29-1 and TRBJ2-7; D remains unclear. In germline, CDR1 is SQVTM, CDR2 ANQGSEA. The CDR3 extends over 11 amino acids. The germline V and J ends were trimmed by 3 bases and 7 bases, with 10 bases remaining between them.

The chain has TRBV20-1 and TRBJ1-2; 11 bases are shared with TRBD1. CDR1 and CDR2 from the germline V gene are DFQATT and SNEGSKA (reference sequence). The CDR3 runs 13 residues. V lost 5 bases to trimming and J lost 6 bases; unmatched junction nucleotides: 5. The CDR3 protein is CSAPGQGANGYTF. The CDR3 DNA sequence: TGCAGTGCTCCTGGACAGGGGGCCAATGGCTACACCTTC.

This clonotype was detected a few times. This chain links TRBV7-3 with TRBJ2-3; TRBD2 matches 7 bases. The CDR3 runs to 16 residues. The trim removed 5 bases at V and 4 bases at J, leaving 12 bases unmatched. CDR1 is SGHTA, CDR2 FQGTGA, per germline. CDR3 DNA: TGTGCCAGCAGCGCCGGCGGGAGCCCCTCGGCAGATACGCAGTATTTT. Its protein is CASSAGGSPSADTQYF.

The V gene is TRBV5-1, the J gene TRBJ2-1, with 8 bases matching TRBD1. The ends lost 4 bases at V and 8 bases at J; junction bases unmatched: 11. The CDR3 has 15 amino acids. Germline loops: CDR1 SGHRS, CDR2 YFSETQ. CDR3 DNA: TGCGCCAGCAGCACCGACAGGGGCTATGCCGATGAGCAGTTCTTC. It is translated as CASSTDRGYADEQFF.

This clonotype was observed a handful of times. CDR3 sequence: CASSAHGNRIEKLFF. DNA of the CDR3: TGTGCCAGCAGCGCACATGGGAATCGGATCGAAAAACTGTTTTTT. The rearrangement joins TRBV7-9 to TRBJ1-4; D not resolved. The CDR3 extends over 15 amino acids. CDR1 and CDR2 from the germline V gene are SEHNR and FQNEAQ (reference sequence). The V and J ends lost 5 bases and 8 bases respectively, with 18 bases between them.

There are a few counts of this clonotype. The chain employs TRBV3-1 and TRBJ1-3; 8 nucleotides match TRBD1. Unmatched junction bases numbered 4, after V lost 4 bases and J lost 8 bases. CDR3 size: 13 residues. CDR1 is LGHDT, CDR2 YNNKEL, per germline (reference sequence). CDR3 nucleotide sequence: TGTGCCAGCAGCCCAGGACAGGGACACACCATATATTTT. Translated, it gives CASSPGQGHTIYF.